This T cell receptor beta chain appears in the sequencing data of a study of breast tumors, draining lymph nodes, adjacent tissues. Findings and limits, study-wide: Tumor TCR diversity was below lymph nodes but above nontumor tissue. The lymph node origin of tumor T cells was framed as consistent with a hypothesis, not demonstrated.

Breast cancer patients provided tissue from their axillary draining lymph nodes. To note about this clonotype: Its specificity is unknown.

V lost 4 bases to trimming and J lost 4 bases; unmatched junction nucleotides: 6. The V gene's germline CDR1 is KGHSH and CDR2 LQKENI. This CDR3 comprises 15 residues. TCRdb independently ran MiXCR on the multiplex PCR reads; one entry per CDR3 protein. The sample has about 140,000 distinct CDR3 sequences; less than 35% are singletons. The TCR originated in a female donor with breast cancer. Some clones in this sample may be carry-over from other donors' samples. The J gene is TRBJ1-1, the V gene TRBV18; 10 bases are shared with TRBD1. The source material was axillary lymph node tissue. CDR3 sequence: CASSHLDRGLTEAFF. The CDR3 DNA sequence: TGTGCCAGCTCACACCTCGACAGGGGGCTCACTGAAGCTTTCTTT.